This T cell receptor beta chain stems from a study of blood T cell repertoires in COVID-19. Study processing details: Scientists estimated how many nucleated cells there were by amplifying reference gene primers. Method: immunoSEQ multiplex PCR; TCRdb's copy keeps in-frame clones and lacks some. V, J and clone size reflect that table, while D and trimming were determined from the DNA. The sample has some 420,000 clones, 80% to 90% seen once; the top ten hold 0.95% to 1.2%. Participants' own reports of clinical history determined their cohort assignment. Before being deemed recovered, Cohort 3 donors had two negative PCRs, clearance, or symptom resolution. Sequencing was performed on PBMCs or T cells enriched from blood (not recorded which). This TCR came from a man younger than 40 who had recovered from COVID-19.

In nucleotides, the CDR3 is TGTGCCAGCAGCCAAGACTTGGCTAGCGGGAGGGCAGATACGCAGTATTTT. Translation gives CASSQDLASGRADTQYF. This chain joins TRBV4-2 and TRBJ2-3, with 12 positions matching TRBD2. J lost 4 bases, V lost 0 bases, and 5 bases had no gene match. This CDR3 contains 17 residues. CDR1 and CDR2 (germline): LGHNA, YNFKEQ.